These T cell receptor beta chains were read from a single sample in a study of CD4 T cells in relation to SARS-CoV-2 and coronaviruses. No antigen has been identified for these receptors. Some clones are missing from TCRdb's copy, which holds only in-frame ones; the method was immunoSEQ multiplex PCR. The sample has tens of thousands of clones, less than 80% seen once. The sequenced material came from CD4+ T cells from PBMCs, cultured in vitro. These receptors came from a human donor in good health. Both conserved end residues are part of each CDR3. A D gene is named only where the DNA matches it firmly. A clone size is listed for some rows: how often the clone was seen (once, few, many), or a class if it is expanded.

v_call	d_call	clone_size	j_call	cdr3_nt	cdr3_aa
TRBV4-3	-	-	TRBJ2-5	TGCGCCAGCAGCCAAGATGGCAGGCGGGGGACCCAGTACTTC	CASSQDGRRGTQYF
TRBV5-1	TRBD1	-	TRBJ2-7	TGCGCCAGCAGCCCGGGACAGGGGGCGAACTACGAGCAGTACTTC	CASSPGQGANYEQYF
TRBV9	TRBD2	-	TRBJ2-1	TGTGCCAGCGAGCGGACTAGCGGGTACAATGAGCAGTTCTTC	CASERTSGYNEQFF
TRBV6-2/TRBV6-3	-	-	TRBJ2-1	TGTGCCAGCAGTTACAGGGACGTTAGTGAGCAGTTCTTC	CASSYRDVSEQFF
TRBV3-1/TRBV3-2	-	-	TRBJ2-7	TGTGCCAGCAGCCAAGATTTGGGGCCTAGCTCCTACGAGCAGTACTTC	CASSQDLGPSSYEQYF
TRBV7-2	TRBD2	-	TRBJ2-7	TGTGCCAGCAGCCCCACTAGCGGGAGTGACTACGAGCAGTACTTC	CASSPTSGSDYEQYF
TRBV2	TRBD1	-	TRBJ2-5	TGTGCCAGCAGTCCGATGGGGACAGGAGGAGAGACCCAGTACTTC	CASSPMGTGGETQYF
TRBV28	TRBD1	-	TRBJ2-7	TGTGCCAGCAGCGCCGGGACAGGGACCTACGAGCAGTACTTC	CASSAGTGTYEQYF
TRBV5-1	TRBD1	-	TRBJ1-1	TGCGCCAGCAGGGTCCGAGACAGGGGGACCACTGAAGCTTTCTTT	CASRVRDRGTTEAFF
TRBV7-8	-	few	TRBJ1-2	TGTGCCAGCAGCCCCGTAAGGATTTTCGGTGGCTACACCTTC	CASSPVRIFGGYTF
TRBV6-2/TRBV6-3	-	-	TRBJ2-3	TGTGCCAGCAGTTCCGGGACTTCTTTCTCAGATACGCAGTATTTT	CASSSGTSFSDTQYF
TRBV7-2	-	-	TRBJ2-3	TGTGCCAGCAGCTTCTACCTTAAGACAGATACGCAGTATTTT	CASSFYLKTDTQYF
TRBV29-1	-	-	TRBJ1-3	TGCAGCGTTGAAGGCTTTGGAAACACCATATATTTT	CSVEGFGNTIYF
TRBV7-8	TRBD2	-	TRBJ2-5	TGTGCCAGCAGCGGGAGCGGGAAGACCCAGTACTTC	CASSGSGKTQYF
TRBV14	-	-	TRBJ1-2	TGTGCCAGCAGCCAGCTCAATGGGGTCGGCTATGGCTACACCTTC	CASSQLNGVGYGYTF
TRBV6-6	TRBD2	few	TRBJ2-7	TGTGCCAGCAGAAATAGCGGGGGCCTCCTGGACGAGCAGTACTTC	CASRNSGGLLDEQYF
TRBV19	-	-	TRBJ2-6	TGTGCCAGTAGTATAATAGGGTTCACGCTATTATCTGGGGCCAACGTCCTGACTTTC	CASSIIGFTLLSGANVLTF